This is a list of T cell receptor beta chains from one sample in a study of T cells and Merkel cell carcinoma outcomes. The data were produced by immunoSEQ multiplex PCR, yet TCRdb's version contains in-frame clones alone and is incomplete. The repertoire has about 19,000 clones, roughly 82% of them found once; the top ten carry about 3.1%. The material sequenced was tumor tissue from Merkel cell carcinoma. The receptors originated from a human donor with Merkel cell carcinoma. CDR3s include the opening cysteine and the closing phenylalanine or tryptophan. D genes are given only for firm matches. Expanded clones are given a class, and other clones once, few, many or no size at all.

abundance: NA
v_gene: TRBV5-4
d_gene: NA
j_gene: TRBJ2-5
CDR3aa: CASSLAGGNQETQYF
CDR3nt: TGTGCCAGCAGCTTGGCAGGCGGGAATCAAGAGACCCAGTACTTC

abundance: NA
v_gene: TRBV5-1
d_gene: NA
j_gene: TRBJ1-2
CDR3aa: CASSETGDGYTF
CDR3nt: TGCGCCAGCAGCGAGACAGGAGATGGCTACACCTTC

abundance: NA
v_gene: TRBV9
d_gene: NA
j_gene: TRBJ2-3
CDR3aa: CASSVAGTGDTQYF
CDR3nt: TGTGCCAGCAGCGTAGCGGGAACGGGAGATACGCAGTATTTT

abundance: NA
v_gene: TRBV11-2
d_gene: TRBD1
j_gene: TRBJ1-1
CDR3aa: CASSLGQGTEAFF
CDR3nt: TGTGCCAGCAGCTTAGGACAGGGCACTGAAGCTTTCTTT

abundance: once
v_gene: TRBV28
d_gene: NA
j_gene: TRBJ1-2
CDR3aa: CASSLWASNYGYTF
CDR3nt: TGTGCCAGCAGTTTATGGGCTTCTAACTATGGCTACACCTTC

abundance: NA
v_gene: TRBV18
d_gene: NA
j_gene: TRBJ1-5
CDR3aa: CASSPGTRSQPQHF
CDR3nt: TGTGCCAGCTCACCTGGGACAAGGAGCCAGCCCCAGCATTTT

abundance: NA
v_gene: TRBV27
d_gene: TRBD1
j_gene: TRBJ2-7
CDR3aa: CASSRRDRGVGEQYF
CDR3nt: TGTGCCAGCAGTCGACGGGACAGGGGGGTGGGGGAGCAGTACTTC

abundance: NA
v_gene: TRBV18
d_gene: TRBD1
j_gene: TRBJ2-1
CDR3aa: CASSPRGGGNNEQFF
CDR3nt: TGTGCCAGCTCACCCCGAGGGGGCGGTAACAATGAGCAGTTCTTC

abundance: few
v_gene: TRBV7-9
d_gene: TRBD2
j_gene: TRBJ2-3
CDR3aa: CASSLRAGGSTDTQYF
CDR3nt: TGTGCCAGCAGCCTAAGAGCGGGAGGGAGCACAGATACGCAGTATTTT

abundance: NA
v_gene: TRBV27
d_gene: NA
j_gene: TRBJ1-2
CDR3aa: CASSAGPSGYTF
CDR3nt: TGTGCCAGCAGCGCAGGACCTAGTGGCTACACCTTC

abundance: once
v_gene: TRBV6-1
d_gene: NA
j_gene: TRBJ1-2
CDR3aa: CASSEFSYGYTF
CDR3nt: TGTGCCAGCAGTGAATTCAGCTATGGCTACACCTTC

abundance: NA
v_gene: TRBV7-8
d_gene: NA
j_gene: TRBJ1-1
CDR3aa: CASSLGTDTEAFF
CDR3nt: TGTGCCAGCAGCTTAGGCACAGACACTGAAGCTTTCTTT

abundance: NA
v_gene: TRBV7-2
d_gene: NA
j_gene: TRBJ2-6
CDR3aa: CASSLVPGGYSPGANVLTF
CDR3nt: TGTGCCAGCAGCTTAGTGCCAGGAGGGTATAGTCCTGGGGCCAACGTCCTGACTTTC

abundance: NA
v_gene: TRBV6-5
d_gene: NA
j_gene: TRBJ2-2
CDR3aa: CASSYNGGSGKLFF
CDR3nt: TGTGCCAGCAGTTATAATGGAGGTTCCGGGAAGCTGTTTTTT

abundance: few
v_gene: TRBV9
d_gene: TRBD1
j_gene: TRBJ2-7
CDR3aa: CASSVAGRGHDEQYF
CDR3nt: TGTGCCAGCAGCGTAGCTGGCAGGGGGCATGACGAGCAGTACTTC

abundance: medium-sized
v_gene: TRBV6-1
d_gene: NA
j_gene: TRBJ2-1
CDR3aa: CASWETNYNEQFF
CDR3nt: TGTGCCAGCTGGGAGACAAACTACAATGAGCAGTTCTTC

abundance: few
v_gene: TRBV7-9
d_gene: NA
j_gene: TRBJ1-2
CDR3aa: CASSSEDGFNYGYTF
CDR3nt: TGTGCCAGCAGCTCGGAAGACGGATTTAACTATGGCTACACCTTC

abundance: once
v_gene: TRBV6-5
d_gene: NA
j_gene: TRBJ2-2
CDR3aa: CASSTRVGNTGELFF
CDR3nt: TGTGCCAGCAGTACCAGGGTAGGGAACACCGGGGAGCTGTTTTTT

abundance: NA
v_gene: TRBV7-9
d_gene: NA
j_gene: TRBJ2-1
CDR3aa: CASSLVLGQFF
CDR3nt: TGTGCCAGCAGCTTAGTGCTAGGGCAGTTCTTC

abundance: NA
v_gene: TRBV5-1
d_gene: NA
j_gene: TRBJ1-3
CDR3aa: CASSLGVSGNTIYF
CDR3nt: TGCGCCAGCAGCTTGGGTGTATCTGGAAACACCATATATTTT

abundance: NA
v_gene: TRBV7-9
d_gene: TRBD1
j_gene: TRBJ2-7
CDR3aa: CASSSDRGGYEQYF
CDR3nt: TGTGCCAGCAGCTCCGACAGGGGAGGCTACGAGCAGTACTTC

abundance: medium-sized
v_gene: TRBV14
d_gene: NA
j_gene: TRBJ1-1
CDR3aa: CASSRPGPLAEAFF
CDR3nt: TGTGCCAGCAGCCGACCGGGCCCCTTGGCTGAAGCTTTCTTT

abundance: NA
v_gene: TRBV29-1
d_gene: NA
j_gene: TRBJ2-7
CDR3aa: CSVASGGQQGRKLGQYF
CDR3nt: TGCAGCGTTGCCTCCGGGGGCCAACAGGGAAGGAAATTGGGGCAGTACTTC

abundance: NA
v_gene: TRBV18
d_gene: NA
j_gene: TRBJ2-4
CDR3aa: CASSPSEKDIQYF
CDR3nt: TGTGCCAGCTCACCCTCGGAGAAAGACATTCAGTACTTC

abundance: NA
v_gene: TRBV5-1
d_gene: TRBD2
j_gene: TRBJ2-7
CDR3aa: CASSGGLGREQYF
CDR3nt: TGCGCCAGCAGCGGTGGACTAGGTCGCGAGCAGTACTTC

abundance: once
v_gene: TRBV6-5
d_gene: NA
j_gene: TRBJ1-2
CDR3aa: CASSYATWAYGYTF
CDR3nt: TGTGCCAGCAGTTACGCAACTTGGGCATATGGCTACACCTTC

abundance: NA
v_gene: TRBV27
d_gene: NA
j_gene: TRBJ2-7
CDR3aa: CASSFYMGSRYEQYF
CDR3nt: TGTGCCAGCAGTTTTTATATGGGCTCTCGCTACGAGCAGTACTTC

abundance: NA
v_gene: TRBV11-3
d_gene: NA
j_gene: TRBJ1-5
CDR3aa: CASSRSSGLPQHF
CDR3nt: TGTGCCAGCAGCCGATCTTCAGGGTTGCCCCAGCATTTT

abundance: NA
v_gene: TRBV7-3
d_gene: NA
j_gene: TRBJ2-1
CDR3aa: CASSLGSYNEQFF
CDR3nt: TGTGCCAGCAGCTTGGGCTCTTACAATGAGCAGTTCTTC

abundance: NA
v_gene: TRBV12-5
d_gene: NA
j_gene: TRBJ2-2
CDR3aa: CASLQNTGELFF
CDR3nt: TGTGCTAGTCTACAGAACACCGGGGAGCTGTTTTTT

abundance: NA
v_gene: TRBV6-1
d_gene: NA
j_gene: TRBJ1-1
CDR3aa: CASSEDGLGFNTEAFF
CDR3nt: TGTGCCAGCAGTGAAGACGGGCTGGGATTTAACACTGAAGCTTTCTTT

abundance: NA
v_gene: TRBV30
d_gene: NA
j_gene: TRBJ2-7
CDR3aa: CAWALGGEQYF
CDR3nt: TGTGCCTGGGCCCTCGGAGGCGAGCAGTACTTC

abundance: NA
v_gene: TRBV7-8
d_gene: NA
j_gene: TRBJ1-5
CDR3aa: CASSLWGSQPQHF
CDR3nt: TGTGCCAGCAGCTTATGGGGGAGTCAGCCCCAGCATTTT

abundance: NA
v_gene: TRBV7-9
d_gene: NA
j_gene: TRBJ2-5
CDR3aa: CASSHPRRAETQYF
CDR3nt: TGTGCCAGCAGCCACCCCCGCAGGGCAGAGACCCAGTACTTC

abundance: NA
v_gene: TRBV6-5
d_gene: TRBD1
j_gene: TRBJ1-2
CDR3aa: CASNPQGGAFGYTF
CDR3nt: TGTGCCAGCAACCCACAGGGGGGGGCGTTTGGCTACACCTTC

abundance: NA
v_gene: TRBV5-4
d_gene: NA
j_gene: TRBJ1-1
CDR3aa: CASSLAGRGRTEAFF
CDR3nt: TGTGCCAGCAGCTTGGCCGGTCGGGGGAGAACTGAAGCTTTCTTT

abundance: NA
v_gene: TRBV11-2
d_gene: NA
j_gene: TRBJ2-7
CDR3aa: CASSSRNRDGPYEQYF
CDR3nt: TGTGCCAGCAGCTCGCGTAACCGGGACGGACCCTACGAGCAGTACTTC

abundance: NA
v_gene: TRBV18
d_gene: NA
j_gene: TRBJ1-4
CDR3aa: CASSPTTAAHEKLFF
CDR3nt: TGTGCCAGCTCACCGACCACCGCAGCTCATGAAAAACTGTTTTTT

abundance: few
v_gene: TRBV25-1
d_gene: TRBD2
j_gene: TRBJ2-5
CDR3aa: CASSFPRGGETQYF
CDR3nt: TGTGCCAGCAGTTTCCCCCGGGGGGGAGAGACCCAGTACTTC